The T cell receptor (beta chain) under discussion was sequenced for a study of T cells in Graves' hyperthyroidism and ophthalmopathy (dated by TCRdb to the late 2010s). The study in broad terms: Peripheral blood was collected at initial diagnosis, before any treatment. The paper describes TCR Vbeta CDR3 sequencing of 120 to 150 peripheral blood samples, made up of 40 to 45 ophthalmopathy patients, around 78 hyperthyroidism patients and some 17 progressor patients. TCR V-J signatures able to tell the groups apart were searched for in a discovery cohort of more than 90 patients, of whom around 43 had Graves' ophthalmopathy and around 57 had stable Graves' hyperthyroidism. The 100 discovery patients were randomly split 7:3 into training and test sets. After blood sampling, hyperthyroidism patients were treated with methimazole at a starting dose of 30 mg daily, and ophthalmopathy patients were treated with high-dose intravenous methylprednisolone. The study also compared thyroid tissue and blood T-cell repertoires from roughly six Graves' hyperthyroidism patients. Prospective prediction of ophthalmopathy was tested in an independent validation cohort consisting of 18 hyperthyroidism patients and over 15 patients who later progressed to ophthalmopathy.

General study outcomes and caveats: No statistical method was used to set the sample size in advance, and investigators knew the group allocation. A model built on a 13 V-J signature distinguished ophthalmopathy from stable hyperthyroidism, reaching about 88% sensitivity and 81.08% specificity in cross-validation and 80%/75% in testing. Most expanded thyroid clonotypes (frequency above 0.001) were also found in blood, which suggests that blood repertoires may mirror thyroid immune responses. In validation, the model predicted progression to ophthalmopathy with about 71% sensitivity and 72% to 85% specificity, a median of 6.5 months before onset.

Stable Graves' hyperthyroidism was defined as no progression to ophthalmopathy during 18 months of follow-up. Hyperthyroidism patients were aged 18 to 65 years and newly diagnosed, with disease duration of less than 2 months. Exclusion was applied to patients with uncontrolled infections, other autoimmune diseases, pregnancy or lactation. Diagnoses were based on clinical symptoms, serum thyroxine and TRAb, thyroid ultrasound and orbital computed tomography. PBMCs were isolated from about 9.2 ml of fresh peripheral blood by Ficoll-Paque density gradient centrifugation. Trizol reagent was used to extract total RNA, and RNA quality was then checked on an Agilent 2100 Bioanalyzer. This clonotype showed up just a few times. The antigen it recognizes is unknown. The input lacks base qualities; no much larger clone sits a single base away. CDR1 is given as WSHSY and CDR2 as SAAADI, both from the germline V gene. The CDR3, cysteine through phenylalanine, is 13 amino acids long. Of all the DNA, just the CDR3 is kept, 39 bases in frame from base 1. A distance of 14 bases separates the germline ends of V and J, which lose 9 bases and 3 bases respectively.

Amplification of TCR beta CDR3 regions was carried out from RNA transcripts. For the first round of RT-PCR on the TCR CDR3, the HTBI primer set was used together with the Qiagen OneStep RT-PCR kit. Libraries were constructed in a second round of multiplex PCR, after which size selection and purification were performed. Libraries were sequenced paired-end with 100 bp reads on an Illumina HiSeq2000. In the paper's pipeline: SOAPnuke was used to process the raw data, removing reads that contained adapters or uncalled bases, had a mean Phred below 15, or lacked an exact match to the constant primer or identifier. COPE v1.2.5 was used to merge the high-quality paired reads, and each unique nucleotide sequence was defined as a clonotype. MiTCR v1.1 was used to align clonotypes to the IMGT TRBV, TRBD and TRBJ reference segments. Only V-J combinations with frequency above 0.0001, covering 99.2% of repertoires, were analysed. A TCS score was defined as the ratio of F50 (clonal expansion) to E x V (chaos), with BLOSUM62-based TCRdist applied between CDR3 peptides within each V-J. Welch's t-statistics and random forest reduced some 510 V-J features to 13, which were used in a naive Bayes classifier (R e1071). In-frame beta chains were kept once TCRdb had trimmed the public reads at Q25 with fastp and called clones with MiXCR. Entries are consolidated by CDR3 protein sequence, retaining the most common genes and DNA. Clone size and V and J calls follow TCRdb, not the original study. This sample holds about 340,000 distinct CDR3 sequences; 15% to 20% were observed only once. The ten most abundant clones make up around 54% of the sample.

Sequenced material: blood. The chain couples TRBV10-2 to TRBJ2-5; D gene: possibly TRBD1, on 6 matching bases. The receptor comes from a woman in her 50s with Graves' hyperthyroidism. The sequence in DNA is TGCGCCAGTTCGGGACAAATCAAAGAGACCCAGTACTTC. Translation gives CASSGQIKETQYF.